The next 31 T cell receptor beta chains were all read from a single sample in a study of Ad26.COV2.S vaccination and SARS-CoV-2 variants. Treatment described: about 20 received Ad26.COV2.S at low or high dose, single or two shots; about 5 received placebo; per-sample allocation not given. Following the first vaccine or placebo injection, samples were taken on day 63. Using immunoSEQ multiplex PCR, the repertoire was profiled, and TCRdb retains in-frame clones only, with some absent. The repertoire holds approximately 300,000 clones, with over 80% as singletons. Sequencing used peripheral blood, obtained in a trial of Ad26.COV2.S vaccine versus placebo. These TCRs come from a person between 18 and 65 years old who received the Ad26.COV2.S COVID-19 vaccine or a placebo.

The chain couples TRBV4-2 to TRBJ2-2; TRBD1 agrees at 7 bases. CDR3 length equals 15 residues. V dropped 4 bases and J dropped 4; count of bases not matched to a gene: 6. In germline, CDR1 is LGHNA, CDR2 YNFKEQ. The CDR3 nucleotides are TGTGCCAGCAGCCGCGACAGGGCGCGCACCGGGGAGCTGTTTTTT. This codes for CASSRDRARTGELFF.

This sequence joins TRBV28 and TRBJ1-1; a weak D match, TRBD1 (5 bases). V shed 5 bases and J shed 4 bases, with 11 bases lying between them. The CDR3 runs 13 residues. Germline V gene sequence: CDR1 MDHEN, CDR2 SYDVKM. DNA for the CDR3: TGTGCCAGCAGTCACGACAGTTTCACTGAAGCTTTCTTT. This codes for CASSHDSFTEAFF.

This chain joins TRBV27 and TRBJ2-2; the D gene is possibly TRBD2 (6 bases). V was pared by 3 bases and J by 1 base, with 9 bases between. From germline, CDR1 is MNHEY and CDR2 SMNVEV (reference sequence). CDR3 length: 15 amino acids. The CDR3 loop is CASSFLAVNTGELFF. CDR3 bases: TGTGCCAGCAGTTTTTTAGCGGTGAACACCGGGGAGCTGTTTTTT.

This chain joins TRBV12-3 or TRBV12-4 and TRBJ1-3, with D unclear. V gave up 0 bases and J gave up 7 bases, with 7 bases separating them. CDR3 length: 13 residues. This chain's CDR3 is CASSLAFANTIYF. The DNA for the CDR3 is TGTGCCAGCAGTTTAGCGTTCGCGAACACCATATATTTT.

In its sample, this clone was seen once. The rearrangement uses TRBV27 and TRBJ2-3; 9 nucleotides agree with TRBD2. V trimming: 3 bases; J trimming: 1 base; junction bases outside the gene matches: 8. The CDR3 sequence is 17 residues long. The germline V gene has CDR1 MNHEY and CDR2 SMNVEV (reference sequence). The CDR3, as DNA: TGTGCCAGCAGTTTCTCCTGGCGGGGGGGCCGCACAGATACGCAGTATTTT. Protein: CASSFSWRGGRTDTQYF.

This chain uses TRBV4-1 with TRBJ1-2, with 8 bases identical to TRBD1. The germline CDR1 and CDR2 sequences are MGHRA and YSYEKL. This CDR3 has 15 amino acids. Unmatched junction bases numbered 8, after V lost 5 bases and J lost 3 bases. The CDR3 bases are TGCGCCAGCAGCTTGCAGGGGGCAAGAGACTATGGCTACACCTTC. Translation gives CASSLQGARDYGYTF.

The rearrangement uses TRBV27 and TRBJ2-3, with 9 positions matching TRBD2. This CDR3 region has 15 residues. V trimming: 5 bases; J trimming: 6 bases; junction bases outside the gene matches: 9. CDR1 and CDR2 from the germline V gene are MNHEY and SMNVEV (reference sequence). CDR3 sequence: CASSRPGLASDTQYF. CDR3 nucleotide sequence: TGTGCCAGCAGTCGGCCGGGACTAGCAAGTGATACGCAGTATTTT.

The chain employs TRBV30 and TRBJ1-1; D perhaps matches TRBD1 (6 bases). V was trimmed by 4 bases and J by 4 bases, leaving 10 bases between them. From germline, CDR1 is GTSNPN and CDR2 SVGIG (reference sequence). CDR3 size: 12 residues. CDR3 protein: CAWKGGVTEAFF. As DNA, the CDR3 is TGTGCCTGGAAAGGGGGGGTCACTGAAGCTTTCTTT.

The rearrangement uses TRBV28 and TRBJ1-3; the D is unclear. CDR3 length: 15 amino acids. Germline V gene sequence: CDR1 MDHEN, CDR2 SYDVKM. V was pared by 2 bases and J by 4 bases, with 12 bases between. CDR3 DNA: TGTGCCAGCAGTTTAGGCCAGACCTGGGGAAACACCATATATTTT. Translated: CASSLGQTWGNTIYF.

This chain joins TRBV10-3 and TRBJ2-7; 7 bases line up with TRBD1. Germline V lookup: CDR1 ENHRY, CDR2 SYGVKD. V was clipped by 5 bases and J by 4 bases; unmatched bases: 17. The CDR3 is 17 residues long. The CDR3 spells CAISYNPSRQGKYEQYF. CDR3 sequence (DNA): TGTGCCATCAGTTACAACCCCTCGCGACAGGGCAAGTACGAGCAGTACTTC.

The CDR3 nucleotides are TGTGCCAGCAGTCAATCCGCGGCCTCTGGAAACACCATATATTTT. Its translation is CASSQSAASGNTIYF. The rearrangement joins TRBV6-5 to TRBJ1-3, with D uncertain. Between the trimmed V and J ends, which lost 5 bases and 0 bases, there was a span of 11 bases. Germline V gene data show CDR1 as MNHEY and CDR2 as SVGAGI. This CDR3 has 15 amino acids.

This chain connects TRBV6-6 to TRBJ1-1, with D uncertain. This CDR3 contains 13 residues. Germline V lookup: CDR1 MNHNY, CDR2 SVGAGI (reference sequence). V shed 5 bases and J shed 1 base, with 8 bases lying between them. CDR3 residues: CASSLRQNTEAFF. The CDR3 DNA reads as TGTGCCAGCAGTCTCCGACAGAACACTGAAGCTTTCTTT.

This clone showed up just once. This sequence joins TRBV7-9 and TRBJ2-4; D is ambiguous. Germline lookup yields CDR1 SEHNR and CDR2 FQNEAQ (reference sequence). Trimming took 9 bases from V and 0 from J, leaving 9 bases between them. This CDR3 has 13 residues. DNA for the CDR3: TGTGCCAGGGAAGAACTAGCCAAAAACATTCAGTACTTC. This sequence encodes CAREELAKNIQYF.

This clone was detected ten times or more. V gene TRBV5-6 combines with J gene TRBJ2-7, with D perhaps matching TRBD2 (6 bases). This CDR3 has 13 residues. CDR1 is SGHDT and CDR2 is YYEEEE in the germline V gene. Deletions cut 1 base from V and 6 bases from J, with 11 bases between. The CDR3 is CASSLTRGGEQYF. The CDR3 DNA reads as TGTGCCAGCAGCTTGACGCGGGGCGGCGAGCAGTACTTC.

The chain employs TRBV5-1 and TRBJ2-7; TRBD1 matches 7 bases. V was pared by 3 bases and J by 2 bases, with 8 bases of the junction left unmatched. This CDR3 contains 15 residues. CDR1 SGHRS and CDR2 YFSETQ come from the germline V gene. For the CDR3, the DNA is TGCGCCAGCAGCTCATTACAGGGGCTTGCCTACGAGCAGTACTTC. It encodes CASSSLQGLAYEQYF.

This clone was picked up one time. The chain is built from TRBV2 and TRBJ1-1; D perhaps matches TRBD1 (6 bases). CDR3 size: 14 residues. The V and J ends lost 5 bases and 1 base respectively, with 11 bases between them. The germline V gene has CDR1 SNHLY and CDR2 FYNNEI. CDR3 loop: CASSYQGRNTEAFF. In DNA, the CDR3 is TGTGCCAGCAGTTACCAGGGGAGGAACACTGAAGCTTTCTTT.

The chain joins TRBV9 to TRBJ2-2; D might be TRBD1 (6 bases). Per germline, CDR1 SGDLS and CDR2 YYNGEE. The V and J ends lost 4 bases and 6 bases respectively, with 19 bases between them. The CDR3 length is 16 residues. CDR3 nucleotides: TGTGCCAGCAGCACACGAGGACAGCCCTCCGCCGGGGAGCTGTTTTTT. Protein: CASSTRGQPSAGELFF.

V is TRBV5-5 and J is TRBJ2-5, with TRBD1 as a possible D gene (5 bases). CDR3 length equals 14 residues. Deletions cut 2 bases from V and 1 base from J, with 9 bases between. Germline V gene sequence: CDR1 SGHKS, CDR2 YYEKEE (reference sequence). CDR3 nucleotide sequence: TGTGCCAGCAGCTTATGGCAGGGCCAAGAGACCCAGTACTTC. Translated, it gives CASSLWQGQETQYF.

This clone was counted once. This rearrangement joins TRBV10-1 to TRBJ2-1, with a weak D call TRBD1 (6 bases). The germline CDR1 and CDR2 sequences are WNHNN and SYGVQD (reference sequence). Trimming removed 0 bases from V and 1 base from J, with 13 bases in between. The CDR3 runs 17 residues. CDR3 in DNA: TGCGCCAGCAGTGAGTCACCGACAGGAGATTCCTACAATGAGCAGTTCTTC. It is translated as CASSESPTGDSYNEQFF.

The rearrangement links TRBV24-1 to TRBJ2-2, with a weak D call TRBD1 (5 bases). CDR3 length: 15 residues. V was cut by 10 bases and J by 0 bases, with 14 bases left in between. Germline V CDR1 and CDR2: KGHDR, SFDVKD. The CDR3: CATGKTAPNTGELFF. The CDR3 nucleotides read TGTGCCACAGGGAAGACAGCGCCGAACACCGGGGAGCTGTTTTTT.

Regarding this clone: Other DNA sequences of this sample code for an identical CDR3. V is TRBV7-9 and J is TRBJ1-6; a possible D gene is TRBD1 (6 bases). V was cut by 6 bases and J by 4 bases, with 10 bases left in between. CDR1 and CDR2 from the germline V gene are SEHNR and FQNEAQ (reference sequence). This CDR3 has 14 amino acids. This CDR3 is CASRPTGYNSPLHF. The CDR3 bases are TGTGCCAGCAGACCGACAGGTTATAATTCACCCCTCCACTTT.

This chain links TRBV13 with TRBJ2-3; 7 nucleotides agree with TRBD2. CDR3 length: 14 amino acids. V trimming: 3 bases; J trimming: 2 bases; junction bases outside the gene matches: 2. The germline gives CDR1 PRHDT, CDR2 FYEKMQ (reference sequence). The DNA of the CDR3 is TGTGCCAGCAGCTTCAGCGGGGCCACAGATACGCAGTATTTT. This translates into CASSFSGATDTQYF. Full variable domain (missing parts from reference TRBV13 and TRBJ2-3): AAGVIQSPRHLIKEKRETATLKCYPIPRHDTVYWYQQGPGQDPQFLISFYEKMQSDKGSIPDRFSAQQFSDYHSELNMSSLELGDSALYFCASSFSGATDTQYFGPGTRLTVL.

The chain recombines TRBV5-1 with TRBJ2-5; 7 bases fit TRBD2. The CDR3 contains 16 residues. J was trimmed by 3 bases and V by 4 bases; bases with no gene match: 12. CDR1 is SGHRS and CDR2 is YFSETQ in the germline V gene. CDR3 amino acids: CASSPGEGPTEETQYF. The DNA for the CDR3 is TGCGCCAGCAGCCCCGGGGAGGGGCCCACAGAAGAGACCCAGTACTTC.

The table lists this clone with a few counts. This rearrangement joins TRBV7-2 to TRBJ2-1; weak D call: TRBD2 (7 bases). The CDR3 totals 17 residues. Germline CDR1 reads SGHTA; CDR2 reads FQGNSA. The V end lost 0 bases, the J end lost 9 bases, and 21 bases lay between the germline ends. In nucleotides, the CDR3 is TGTGCCAGCAGCTTAGCGATACGGGGGGCAACCGCAGGTGAGCAGTTCTTC. Residues: CASSLAIRGATAGEQFF.

The J gene is TRBJ1-2, the V gene TRBV28; 7 bases align to TRBD1. Unmatched junction bases numbered 7, after V lost 7 bases and J lost 2 bases. The CDR3 length is 14 residues. CDR1 and CDR2 (germline): MDHEN, SYDVKM. The CDR3, as DNA: TGTGCCAGCAAACTAGACAGGGTGAACTATGGCTACACCTTC. It encodes CASKLDRVNYGYTF.

Regarding this clone: Other DNA sequences in the same sample also yield this CDR3. The genes are TRBV19 and TRBJ2-7; 10 bases fit TRBD1. CDR1 is LNHDA, CDR2 SQIVND, per germline (reference sequence). V trimming: 6 bases; J trimming: 4 bases; junction bases outside the gene matches: 3. The CDR3 runs to 13 residues. DNA of the CDR3: TGTGCCAGTAGCGCGGGACAGGGGTACGAGCAGTACTTC. This encodes CASSAGQGYEQYF.

The chain recombines TRBV7-9 with TRBJ1-6; D gene uncertain. The CDR3 is 12 residues long. Between the trimmed V and J ends, which lost 5 bases and 7 bases, there was a span of 6 bases. CDR1 is SEHNR and CDR2 is FQNEAQ in the germline V gene (reference sequence). The CDR3 here is CASSATNSPLHF. The CDR3 bases are TGTGCCAGCAGCGCGACCAATTCACCCCTCCACTTT.

This clone was observed many times. The V gene is TRBV5-4, the J gene TRBJ1-3; 7 nucleotides line up with TRBD1. Germline V gene sequence: CDR1 SGHNT, CDR2 YYREEE (reference sequence). Germline trimming cut 0 bases from V and 2 bases from J; bases unmatched to any gene: 5. The CDR3 is made up of 16 amino acids. CDR3 region: CASSLALGQAGNTIYF. In nucleotides, the CDR3 is TGTGCCAGCAGCTTGGCCCTTGGACAGGCTGGAAACACCATATATTTT.

The V call is TRBV6-5, the J call TRBJ1-2; TRBD1 might be the D (5 bases). V was pared by 6 bases and J by 7 bases, with 15 bases between. From germline, CDR1 is MNHEY and CDR2 SVGAGI. This CDR3 region has 13 residues. CDR3 bases: TGTGCCAGCAGCCGTGACAGTTCCCGTGGCTACACCTTC. It specifies CASSRDSSRGYTF.

The rearrangement uses TRBV11-2 and TRBJ2-3, with 12 bases that match TRBD2. This CDR3 is 17 amino acids long. CDR1 and CDR2 (germline): SGHAT, FQNNGV. The V gene end was trimmed by 6 bases and the J gene end by 3 bases; junction bases not matched to a gene: 10. The CDR3 nucleotides are TGTGCCAGCAGAGTACGGACTAGCGGGGAGGGAACAGATACGCAGTATTTT. Its protein product is CASRVRTSGEGTDTQYF.

The J gene is TRBJ1-5, the V gene TRBV6-1; a weak D match, TRBD1 (6 bases). The germline V and J ends were trimmed by 0 bases and 3 bases, with 15 bases remaining between them. The CDR3 extends over 17 amino acids. Per germline, CDR1 MNHNS and CDR2 SASEGT. The CDR3 region is CASSEAHRELFNQPQHF. The CDR3 DNA is TGTGCCAGCAGTGAAGCACACAGGGAGTTGTTCAATCAGCCCCAGCATTTT.